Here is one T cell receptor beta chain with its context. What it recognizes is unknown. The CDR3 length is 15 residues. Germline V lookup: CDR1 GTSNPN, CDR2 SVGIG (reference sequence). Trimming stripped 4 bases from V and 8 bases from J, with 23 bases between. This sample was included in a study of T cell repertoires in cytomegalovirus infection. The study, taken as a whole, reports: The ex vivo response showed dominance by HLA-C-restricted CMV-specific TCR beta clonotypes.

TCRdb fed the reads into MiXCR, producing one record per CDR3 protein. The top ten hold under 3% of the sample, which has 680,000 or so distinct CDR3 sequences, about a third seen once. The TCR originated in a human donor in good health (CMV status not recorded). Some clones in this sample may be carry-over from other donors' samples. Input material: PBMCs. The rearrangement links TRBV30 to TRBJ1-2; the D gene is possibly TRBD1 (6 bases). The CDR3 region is CAWMRGGPSSGGYTF. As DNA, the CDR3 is TGTGCCTGGATGAGAGGGGGGCCCTCGTCCGGAGGCTACACCTTC.